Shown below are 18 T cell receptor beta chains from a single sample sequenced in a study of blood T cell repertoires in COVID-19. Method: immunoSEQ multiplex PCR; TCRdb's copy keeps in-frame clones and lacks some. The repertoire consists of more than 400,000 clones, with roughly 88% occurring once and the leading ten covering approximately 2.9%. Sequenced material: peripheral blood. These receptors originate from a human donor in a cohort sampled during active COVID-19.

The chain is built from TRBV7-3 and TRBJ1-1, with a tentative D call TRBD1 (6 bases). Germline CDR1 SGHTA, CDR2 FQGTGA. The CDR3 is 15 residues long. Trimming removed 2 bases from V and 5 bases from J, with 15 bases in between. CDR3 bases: TGTGCCAGCAGCTTAGGGGGCGCCCCGAGGACTGAAGCTTTCTTT. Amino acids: CASSLGGAPRTEAFF.

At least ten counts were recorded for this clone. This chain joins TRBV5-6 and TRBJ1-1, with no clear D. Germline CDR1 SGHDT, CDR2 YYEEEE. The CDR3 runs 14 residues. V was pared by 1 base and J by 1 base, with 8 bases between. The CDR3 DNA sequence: TGTGCCAGCAGCTTGTTACAACGGAACACTGAAGCTTTCTTT. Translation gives CASSLLQRNTEAFF.

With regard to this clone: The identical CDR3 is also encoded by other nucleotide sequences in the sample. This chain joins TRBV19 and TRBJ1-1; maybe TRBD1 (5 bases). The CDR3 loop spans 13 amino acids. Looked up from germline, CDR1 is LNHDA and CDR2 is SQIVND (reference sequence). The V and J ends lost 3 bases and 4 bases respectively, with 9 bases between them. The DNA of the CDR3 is TGTGCCAGTAGTATCGGGCAGGGCACTGAAGCTTTCTTT. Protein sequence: CASSIGQGTEAFF. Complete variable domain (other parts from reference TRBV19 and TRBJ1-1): DGGITQSPKYLFRKEGQNVTLSCEQNLNHDAMYWYRQDPGQGLRLIYYSQIVNDFQKGDIAEGYSVSREKKESFPLTVTSAQKNPTAFYLCASSIGQGTEAFFGQGTRLTVV.

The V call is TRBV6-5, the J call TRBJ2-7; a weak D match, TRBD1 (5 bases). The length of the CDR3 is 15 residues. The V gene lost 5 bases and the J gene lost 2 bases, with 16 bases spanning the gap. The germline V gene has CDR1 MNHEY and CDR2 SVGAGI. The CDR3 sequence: CASSNFQDRAYEQYF. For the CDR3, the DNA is TGTGCCAGCAGTAATTTTCAAGACAGAGCCTACGAGCAGTACTTC.

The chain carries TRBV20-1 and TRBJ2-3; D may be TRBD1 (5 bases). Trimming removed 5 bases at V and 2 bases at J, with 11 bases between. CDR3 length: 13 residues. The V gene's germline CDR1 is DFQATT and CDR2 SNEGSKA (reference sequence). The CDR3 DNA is TGCAGTGCTGGTGGGGCTTCCACAGATACGCAGTATTTT. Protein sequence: CSAGGASTDTQYF.

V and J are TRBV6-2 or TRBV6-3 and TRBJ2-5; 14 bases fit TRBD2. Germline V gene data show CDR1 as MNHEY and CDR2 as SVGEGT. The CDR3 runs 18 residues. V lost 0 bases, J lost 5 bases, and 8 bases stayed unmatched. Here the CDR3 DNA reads TGTGCCAGCAGTTACTCAGCGACTAGCGGGAGGGGATGGGAGACCCAGTACTTC. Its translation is CASSYSATSGRGWETQYF.

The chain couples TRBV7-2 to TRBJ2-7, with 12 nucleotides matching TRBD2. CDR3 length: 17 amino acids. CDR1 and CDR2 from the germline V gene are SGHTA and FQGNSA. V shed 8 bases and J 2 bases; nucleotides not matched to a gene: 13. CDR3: CASSTPNPSGRAYEQYF. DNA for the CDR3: TGTGCCAGCTCCACACCGAACCCTAGCGGGAGGGCCTACGAGCAGTACTTC.

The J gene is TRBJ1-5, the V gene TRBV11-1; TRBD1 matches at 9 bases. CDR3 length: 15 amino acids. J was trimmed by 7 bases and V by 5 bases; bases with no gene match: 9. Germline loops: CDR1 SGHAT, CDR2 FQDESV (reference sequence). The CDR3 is CASSPGTGIGQPQHF. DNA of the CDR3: TGTGCCAGCAGCCCCGGGACAGGGATTGGCCAGCCCCAGCATTTT. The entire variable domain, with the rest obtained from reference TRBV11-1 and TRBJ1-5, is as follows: EAEVAQSPRYKITEKSQAVAFWCDPISGHATLYWYRQILGQGPELLVQFQDESVVDDSQLPKDRFSAERLKGVDSTLKIQPAELGDSAMYLCASSPGTGIGQPQHFGDGTRLSIL.

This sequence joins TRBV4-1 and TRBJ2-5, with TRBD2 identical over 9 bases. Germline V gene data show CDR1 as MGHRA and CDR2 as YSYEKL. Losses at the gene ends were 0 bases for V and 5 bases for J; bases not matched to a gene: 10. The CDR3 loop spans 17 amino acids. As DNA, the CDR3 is TGCGCCAGCAGCCAAGATCGCCTAGCGGGGTTTGGGGAGACCCAGTACTTC. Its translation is CASSQDRLAGFGETQYF.

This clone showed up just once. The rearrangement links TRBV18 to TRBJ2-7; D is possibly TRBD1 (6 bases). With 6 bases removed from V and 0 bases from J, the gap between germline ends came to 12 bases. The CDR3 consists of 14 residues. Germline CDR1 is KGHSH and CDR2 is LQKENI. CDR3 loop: CASSRDTNSYEQYF. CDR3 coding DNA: TGTGCCAGCTCCCGGGACACTAACTCCTACGAGCAGTACTTC. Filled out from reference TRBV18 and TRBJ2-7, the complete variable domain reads NAGVMQNPRHLVRRRGQEARLRCSPMKGHSHVYWYRQLPEEGLKFMVYLQKENIIDESGMPKERFSAEFPKEGPSILRIQQVVRGDSAAYFCASSRDTNSYEQYFGPGTRLTVT.

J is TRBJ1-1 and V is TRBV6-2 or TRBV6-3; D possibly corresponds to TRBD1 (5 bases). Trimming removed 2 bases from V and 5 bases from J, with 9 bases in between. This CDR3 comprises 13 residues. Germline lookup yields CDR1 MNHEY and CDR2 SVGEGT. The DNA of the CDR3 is TGTGCCAGCAGTTACACAAGGGGTACTGAAGCTTTCTTT. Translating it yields CASSYTRGTEAFF.

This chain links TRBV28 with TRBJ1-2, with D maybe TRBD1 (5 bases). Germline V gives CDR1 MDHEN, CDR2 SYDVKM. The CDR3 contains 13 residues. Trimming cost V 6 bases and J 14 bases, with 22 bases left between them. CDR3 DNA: TGTGCCAGCAGCTCCGGGGGGATAAGGACAAAAACCTTC. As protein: CASSSGGIRTKTF.

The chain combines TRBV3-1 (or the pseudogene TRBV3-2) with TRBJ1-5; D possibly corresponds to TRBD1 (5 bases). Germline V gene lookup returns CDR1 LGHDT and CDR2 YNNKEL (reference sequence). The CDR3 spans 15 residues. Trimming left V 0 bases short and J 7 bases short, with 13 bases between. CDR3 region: CASSQDVGVPQPQHF. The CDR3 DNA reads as TGTGCCAGCAGCCAAGACGTAGGGGTGCCGCAGCCCCAGCATTTT.

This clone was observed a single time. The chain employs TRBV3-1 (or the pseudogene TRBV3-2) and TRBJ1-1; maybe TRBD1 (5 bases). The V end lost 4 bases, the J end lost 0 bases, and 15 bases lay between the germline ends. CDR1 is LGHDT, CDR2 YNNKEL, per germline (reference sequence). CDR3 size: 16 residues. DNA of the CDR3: TGTGCCAGCAGCCCCGTATGGGGCGGAATGAACACTGAAGCTTTCTTT. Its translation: CASSPVWGGMNTEAFF.

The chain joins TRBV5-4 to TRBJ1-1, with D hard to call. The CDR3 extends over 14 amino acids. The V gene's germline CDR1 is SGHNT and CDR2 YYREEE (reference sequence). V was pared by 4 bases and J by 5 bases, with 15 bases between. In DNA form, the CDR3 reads TGTGCCAGCAGCCCCGGAGGGTTTGTTACTGAAGCTTTCTTT. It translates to CASSPGGFVTEAFF.

CDR3 nucleotide sequence: TGTGCCAGCAGTTTAAAGGGCTGGGGCCCCAACTATGGCTACACCTTC. This translates into CASSLKGWGPNYGYTF. This chain links TRBV27 with TRBJ1-2, with a possible D match to TRBD1 (5 bases). This CDR3 is 16 amino acids long. The V gene lost 2 bases and the J gene lost 2 bases, with 15 bases spanning the gap. Germline V gene sequence: CDR1 MNHEY, CDR2 SMNVEV (reference sequence).

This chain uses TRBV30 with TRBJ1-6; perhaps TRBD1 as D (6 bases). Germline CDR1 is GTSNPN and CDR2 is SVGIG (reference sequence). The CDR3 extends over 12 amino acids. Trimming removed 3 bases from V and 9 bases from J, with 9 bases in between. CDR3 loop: CAWSGGRSPLHF. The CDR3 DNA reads TGTGCCTGGAGCGGGGGGCGTTCACCCCTCCACTTT.

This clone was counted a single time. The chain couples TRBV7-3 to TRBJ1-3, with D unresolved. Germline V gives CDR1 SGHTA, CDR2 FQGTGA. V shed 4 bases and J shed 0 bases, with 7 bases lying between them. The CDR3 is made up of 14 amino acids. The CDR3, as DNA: TGTGCCAGCAGCTCTCAACTCTCTGGAAACACCATATATTTT. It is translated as CASSSQLSGNTIYF.